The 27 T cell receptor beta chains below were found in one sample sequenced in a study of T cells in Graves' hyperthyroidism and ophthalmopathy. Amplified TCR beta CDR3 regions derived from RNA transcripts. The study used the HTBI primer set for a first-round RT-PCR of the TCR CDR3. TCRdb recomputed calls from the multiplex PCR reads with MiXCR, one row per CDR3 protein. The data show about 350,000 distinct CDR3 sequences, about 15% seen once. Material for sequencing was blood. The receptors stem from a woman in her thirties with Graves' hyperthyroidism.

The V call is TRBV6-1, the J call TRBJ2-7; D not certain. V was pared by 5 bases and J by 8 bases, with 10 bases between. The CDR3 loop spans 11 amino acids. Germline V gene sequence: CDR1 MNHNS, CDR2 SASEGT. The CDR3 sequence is CASSPSGQQYF. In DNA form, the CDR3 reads TGTGCCAGCAGTCCGAGTGGGCAGCAGTACTTC.

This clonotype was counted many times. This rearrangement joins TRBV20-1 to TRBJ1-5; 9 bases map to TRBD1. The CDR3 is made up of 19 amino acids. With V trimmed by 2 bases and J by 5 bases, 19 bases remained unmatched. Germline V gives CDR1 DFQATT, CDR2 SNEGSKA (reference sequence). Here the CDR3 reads CSARRPGQGIVPSHQPQHF. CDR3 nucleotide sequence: TGCAGTGCTAGACGACCGGGACAGGGTATTGTTCCTTCCCATCAGCCCCAGCATTTT.

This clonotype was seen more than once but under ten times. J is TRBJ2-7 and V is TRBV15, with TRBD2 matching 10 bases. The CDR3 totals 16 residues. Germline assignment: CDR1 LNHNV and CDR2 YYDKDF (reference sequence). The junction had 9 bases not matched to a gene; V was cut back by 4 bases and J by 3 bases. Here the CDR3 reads CATSTTGLAGDYEQYF. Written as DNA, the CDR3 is TGTGCCACCAGCACAACCGGGCTAGCGGGAGACTACGAGCAGTACTTC.

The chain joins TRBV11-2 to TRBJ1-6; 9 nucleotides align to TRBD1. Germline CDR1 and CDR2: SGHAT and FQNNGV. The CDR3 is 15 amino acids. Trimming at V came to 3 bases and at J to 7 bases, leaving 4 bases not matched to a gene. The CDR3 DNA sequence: TGTGCCAGCAGCTTGCGGACAGGGGACAATTCACCCCTCCACTTT. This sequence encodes CASSLRTGDNSPLHF.

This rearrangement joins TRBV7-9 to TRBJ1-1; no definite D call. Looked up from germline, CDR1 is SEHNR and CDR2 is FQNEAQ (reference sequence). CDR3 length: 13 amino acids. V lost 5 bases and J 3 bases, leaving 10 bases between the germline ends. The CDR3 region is CASSQTGHTEAFF. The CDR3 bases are TGTGCCAGCAGCCAAACCGGACACACTGAAGCTTTCTTT.

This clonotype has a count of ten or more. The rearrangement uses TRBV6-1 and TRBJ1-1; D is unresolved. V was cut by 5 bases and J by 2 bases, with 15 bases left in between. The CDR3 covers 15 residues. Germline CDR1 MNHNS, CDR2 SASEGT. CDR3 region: CASSYHITFNTEAFF. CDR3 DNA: TGTGCCAGCAGTTATCATATTACCTTTAACACTGAAGCTTTCTTT.

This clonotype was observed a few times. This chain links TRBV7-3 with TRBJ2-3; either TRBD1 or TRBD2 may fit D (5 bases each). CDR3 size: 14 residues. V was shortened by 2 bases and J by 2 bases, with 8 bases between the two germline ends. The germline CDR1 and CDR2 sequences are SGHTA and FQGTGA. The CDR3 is CASSLGGNTDTQYF. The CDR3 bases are TGTGCCAGCAGCTTAGGGGGTAACACAGATACGCAGTATTTT.

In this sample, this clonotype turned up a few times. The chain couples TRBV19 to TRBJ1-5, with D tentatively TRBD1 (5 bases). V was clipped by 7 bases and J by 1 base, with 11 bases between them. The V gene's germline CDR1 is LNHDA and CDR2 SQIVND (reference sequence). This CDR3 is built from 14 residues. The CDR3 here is CASKPRDSNQPQHF. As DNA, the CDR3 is TGTGCCAGTAAACCCAGGGACAGCAATCAGCCCCAGCATTTT.

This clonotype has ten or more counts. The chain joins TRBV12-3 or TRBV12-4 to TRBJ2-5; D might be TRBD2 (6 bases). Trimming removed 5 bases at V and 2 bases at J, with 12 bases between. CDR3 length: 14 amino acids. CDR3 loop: CASSRPGLQETQYF. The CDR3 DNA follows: TGTGCCAGCAGTCGCCCGGGACTTCAAGAGACCCAGTACTTC.

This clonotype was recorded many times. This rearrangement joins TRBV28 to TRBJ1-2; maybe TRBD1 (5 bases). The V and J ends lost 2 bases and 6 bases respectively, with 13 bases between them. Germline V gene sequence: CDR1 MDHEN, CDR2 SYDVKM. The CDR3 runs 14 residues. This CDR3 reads CASSLRQGLHGYTF. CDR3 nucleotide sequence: TGTGCCAGCAGTTTACGGCAGGGACTTCATGGCTACACCTTC.

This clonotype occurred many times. In nucleotides, the CDR3 is TGTGCCAGCAGTTTATTGCACCTGAACACTGAAGCTTTCTTT. Its protein is CASSLLHLNTEAFF. This chain links TRBV28 with TRBJ1-1; D is uncertain. With 1 base removed from V and 0 bases from J, the gap between germline ends came to 6 bases. Germline V gene data show CDR1 as MDHEN and CDR2 as SYDVKM. This CDR3 is 14 amino acids long.

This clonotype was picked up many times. This CDR3 is CASSFSSLGRELFF. The DNA for the CDR3 is TGTGCCAGCAGTTTCTCCAGCCTGGGCCGGGAGCTGTTTTTT. The rearrangement links TRBV28 to TRBJ2-2; no clear D. Trimming took off 3 bases at V and 9 bases at J, with 14 bases between the two ends. Germline CDR1 MDHEN, CDR2 SYDVKM. This CDR3 is built from 14 residues.

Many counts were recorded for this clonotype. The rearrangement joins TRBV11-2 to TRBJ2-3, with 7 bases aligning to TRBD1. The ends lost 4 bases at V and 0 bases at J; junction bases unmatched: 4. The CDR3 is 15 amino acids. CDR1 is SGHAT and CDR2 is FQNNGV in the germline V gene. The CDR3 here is CASSSGTVSTDTQYF. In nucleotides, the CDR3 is TGTGCCAGCAGCTCCGGGACAGTTAGCACAGATACGCAGTATTTT.

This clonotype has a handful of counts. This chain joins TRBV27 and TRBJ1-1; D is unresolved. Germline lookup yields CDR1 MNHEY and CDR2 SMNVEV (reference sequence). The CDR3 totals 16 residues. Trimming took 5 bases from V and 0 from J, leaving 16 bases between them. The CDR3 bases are TGTGCCAGCAGTCCTCGGGTTATGGGTATGAACACTGAAGCTTTCTTT. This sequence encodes CASSPRVMGMNTEAFF.

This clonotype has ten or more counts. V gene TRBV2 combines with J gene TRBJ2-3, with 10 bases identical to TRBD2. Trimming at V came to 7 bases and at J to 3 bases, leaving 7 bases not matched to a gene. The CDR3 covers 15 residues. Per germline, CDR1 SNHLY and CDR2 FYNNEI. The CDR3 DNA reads TGTGCCAGCAAGGCCGATAGCGGGAGGACAGATACGCAGTATTTT. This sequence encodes CASKADSGRTDTQYF.

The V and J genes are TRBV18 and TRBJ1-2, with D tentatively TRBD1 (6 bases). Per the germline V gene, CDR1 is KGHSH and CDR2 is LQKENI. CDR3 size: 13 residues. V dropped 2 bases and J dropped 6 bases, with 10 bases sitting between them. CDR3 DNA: TGTGCCAGCTCACCAGTAGGGGGGCATGGCTACACCTTC. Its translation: CASSPVGGHGYTF.

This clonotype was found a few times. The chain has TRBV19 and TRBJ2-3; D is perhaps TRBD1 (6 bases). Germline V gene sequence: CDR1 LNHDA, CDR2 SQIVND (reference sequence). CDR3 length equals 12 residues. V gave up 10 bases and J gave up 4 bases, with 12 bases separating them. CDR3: CATAGASDTQYF. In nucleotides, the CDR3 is TGTGCCACGGCAGGGGCTTCAGATACGCAGTATTTT.

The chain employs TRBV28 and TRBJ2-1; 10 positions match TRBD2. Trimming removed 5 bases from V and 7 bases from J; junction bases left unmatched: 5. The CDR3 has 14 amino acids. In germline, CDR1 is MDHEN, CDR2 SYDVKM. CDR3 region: CASSHTSGKNEQFF. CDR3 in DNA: TGTGCCAGCAGTCATACTAGCGGGAAGAATGAGCAGTTCTTC.

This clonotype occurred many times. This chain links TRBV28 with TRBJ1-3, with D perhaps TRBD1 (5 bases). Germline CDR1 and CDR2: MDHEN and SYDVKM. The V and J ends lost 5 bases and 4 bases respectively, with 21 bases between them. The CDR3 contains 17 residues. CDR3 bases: TGTGCCAGCAGTAAGCCCCGGCTCCGGGACGTGGGAAACACCATATATTTT. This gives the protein CASSKPRLRDVGNTIYF.

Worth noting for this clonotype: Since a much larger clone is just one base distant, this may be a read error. CDR3 sequence reads: CASSQGVLVNEQFF. Written as DNA, the CDR3 is TGTGCCAGCAGCCAAGGGGTACTAGTCAATGAGCAGTTCTTC. V gene TRBV3-1 combines with J gene TRBJ2-1, with a possible D match to TRBD2 (5 bases). The ends were cut back, 1 base at V and 6 bases at J, with 10 bases in the middle. CDR3 size: 14 residues. CDR1 is LGHDT and CDR2 is YNNKEL in the germline V gene (reference sequence).

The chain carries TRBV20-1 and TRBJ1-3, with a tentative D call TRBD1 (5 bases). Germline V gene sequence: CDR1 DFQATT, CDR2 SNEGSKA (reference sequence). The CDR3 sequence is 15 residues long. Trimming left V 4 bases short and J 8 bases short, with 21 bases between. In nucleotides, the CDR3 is TGCAGTGCTATTCGGGGGGGGTACCTTCGGGACACCATATATTTT. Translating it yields CSAIRGGYLRDTIYF.

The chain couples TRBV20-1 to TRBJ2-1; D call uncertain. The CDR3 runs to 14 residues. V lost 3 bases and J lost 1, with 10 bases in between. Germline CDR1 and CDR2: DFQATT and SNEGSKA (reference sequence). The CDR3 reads CSASQTVSYNEQFF. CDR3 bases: TGCAGTGCTAGTCAGACGGTATCCTACAATGAGCAGTTCTTC.

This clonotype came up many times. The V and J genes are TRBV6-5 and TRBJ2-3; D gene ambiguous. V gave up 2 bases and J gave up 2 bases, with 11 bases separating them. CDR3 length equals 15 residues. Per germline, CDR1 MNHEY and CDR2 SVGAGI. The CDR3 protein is CASSYRATHTDTQYF. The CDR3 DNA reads TGTGCCAGCAGTTACCGGGCCACACACACAGATACGCAGTATTTT.

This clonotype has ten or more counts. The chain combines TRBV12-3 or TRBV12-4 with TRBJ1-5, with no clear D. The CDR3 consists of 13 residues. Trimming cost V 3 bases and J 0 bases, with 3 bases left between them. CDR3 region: CASSLLSNQPQHF. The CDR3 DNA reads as TGTGCCAGCAGTTTGCTTAGCAATCAGCCCCAGCATTTT.

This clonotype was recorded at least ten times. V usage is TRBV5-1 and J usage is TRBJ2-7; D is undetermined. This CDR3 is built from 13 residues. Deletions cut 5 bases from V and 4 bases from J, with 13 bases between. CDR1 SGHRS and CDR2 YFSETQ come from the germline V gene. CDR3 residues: CASRFSPGYEQYF. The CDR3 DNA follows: TGCGCCAGCAGATTTTCTCCGGGTTACGAGCAGTACTTC.

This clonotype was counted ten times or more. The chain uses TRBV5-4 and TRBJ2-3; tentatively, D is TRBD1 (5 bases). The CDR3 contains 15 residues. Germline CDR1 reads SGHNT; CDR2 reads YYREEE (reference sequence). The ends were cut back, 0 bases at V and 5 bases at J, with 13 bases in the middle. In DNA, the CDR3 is TGTGCCAGCAGCTTGGAGGGGTCCCTGGGAGATACGCAGTATTTT. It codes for CASSLEGSLGDTQYF.

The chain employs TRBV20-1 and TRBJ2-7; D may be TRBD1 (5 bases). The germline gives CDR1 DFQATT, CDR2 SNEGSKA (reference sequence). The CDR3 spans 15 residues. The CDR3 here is CRGWDYRQSIYEQYF. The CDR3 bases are TGCAGAGGTTGGGATTATAGACAGTCGATATACGAGCAGTACTTC.